This T cell receptor beta chain appears in the sequencing data of a study of Graves' ophthalmopathy and Graves' hyperthyroidism. This clonotype was seen many times. Amplification of TCR beta CDR3 regions used RNA transcripts. An opening RT-PCR round employed HTBI primers and preceded a second-round multiplex PCR. TCRdb ran MiXCR on the multiplex PCR reads and lists one entry per CDR3 protein. In the table there are about 200,000 distinct CDR3 sequences, just under 30% of which are singletons. Input material: peripheral blood. This clonotype was obtained from a man aged 50 to 59 with Graves' ophthalmopathy.

In DNA form, the CDR3 reads TGTGCCAGCAGTTTATCAGGGACCGGATACGAGCAGTACTTC. Translation gives CASSLSGTGYEQYF. The J gene is TRBJ2-7, the V gene TRBV28; D possibly uses TRBD1 or TRBD2 (5 bases each). V was pared by 1 base and J by 4 bases, with 11 bases between. Germline lookup yields CDR1 MDHEN and CDR2 SYDVKM. The CDR3 runs 14 residues.